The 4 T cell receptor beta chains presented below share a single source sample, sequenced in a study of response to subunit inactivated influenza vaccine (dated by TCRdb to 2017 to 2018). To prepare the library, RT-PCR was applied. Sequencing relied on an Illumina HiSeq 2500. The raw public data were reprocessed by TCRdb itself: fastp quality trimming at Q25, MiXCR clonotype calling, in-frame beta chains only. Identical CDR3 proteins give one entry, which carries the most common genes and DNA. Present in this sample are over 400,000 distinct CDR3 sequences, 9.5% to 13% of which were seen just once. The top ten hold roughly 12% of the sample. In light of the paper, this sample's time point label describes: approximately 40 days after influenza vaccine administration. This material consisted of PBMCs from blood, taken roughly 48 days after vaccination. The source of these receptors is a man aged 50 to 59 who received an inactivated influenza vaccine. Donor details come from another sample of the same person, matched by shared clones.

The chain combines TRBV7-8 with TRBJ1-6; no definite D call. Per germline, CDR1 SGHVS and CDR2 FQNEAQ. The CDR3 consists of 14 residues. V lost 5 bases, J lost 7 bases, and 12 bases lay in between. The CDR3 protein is CASSAVMTNSPLHF. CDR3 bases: TGTGCCAGCAGCGCGGTGATGACAAATTCACCCCTCCACTTT.

CDR3 amino acids: CASRSRDRGGSQPQHF. The DNA of the CDR3 is TGTGCCAGCAGATCCCGGGACAGGGGTGGGAGTCAGCCCCAGCATTTT. V gene TRBV28 combines with J gene TRBJ1-5, with 10 bases lining up with TRBD1. The germline V gene encodes CDR1 MDHEN and CDR2 SYDVKM. V was pared by 6 bases and J by 6 bases, with 11 bases of the junction left unmatched. The CDR3 runs 16 residues.

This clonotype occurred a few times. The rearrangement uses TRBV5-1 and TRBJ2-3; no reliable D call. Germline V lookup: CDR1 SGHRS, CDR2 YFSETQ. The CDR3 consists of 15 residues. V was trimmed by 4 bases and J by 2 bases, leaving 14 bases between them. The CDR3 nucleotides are TGCGCCAGCAGCGTAATTCTGAGAGACACAGATACGCAGTATTTT. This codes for CASSVILRDTDTQYF.

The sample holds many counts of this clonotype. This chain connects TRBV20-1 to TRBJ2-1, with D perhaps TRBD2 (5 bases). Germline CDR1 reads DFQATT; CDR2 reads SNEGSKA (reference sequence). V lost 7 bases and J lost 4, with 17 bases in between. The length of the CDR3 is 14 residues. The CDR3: CSGRRFGWYNEQFF. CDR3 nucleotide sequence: TGCAGTGGAAGGAGGTTCGGGTGGTACAATGAGCAGTTCTTC.